This T cell receptor (beta chain) was captured by sequencing in a study of CD8 T cells in ankylosing spondylitis. TCRdb analysed the 5' RACE reads with MiXCR anew, one entry per CDR3 protein. Of 310,000 or so distinct CDR3 sequences in the sample, roughly 20% are singletons; the top ten hold roughly 7.3%. The CDR3 has 15 amino acids. Trimming at V came to 4 bases and at J to 6 bases, leaving 11 bases not matched to a gene. Germline CDR1 and CDR2: SGHRS and YFSETQ. V and J are TRBV5-1 and TRBJ2-3; 7 bases are shared with TRBD1. Sequences were obtained from blood, either unsorted or a sorted T cell fraction (not recorded which). This sequence originates from a male donor with ankylosing spondylitis or in good health (not recorded which). The CDR3 region has the DNA TGCGCCAGCAGCCAAGGGACAGCCCTGGGGGATACGCAGTATTTT. It translates to CASSQGTALGDTQYF.